One and the same sample provided the 28 T cell receptor beta chains below, sequenced in a study of T cell repertoires in cytomegalovirus infection. These receptors' antigens are unknown. TCRdb re-derived calls from the reads in MiXCR, one entry per CDR3 protein. The sample lists fewer than 1,000,000 distinct CDR3 sequences; approximately 30% were seen once. The sequencing used cultured CD8+ T cells from PBMCs, collected from culture after CMV antigen stimulation. The source of these receptors is a human donor in good health (CMV status not recorded). Some clones in this sample may be carry-over from other donors' samples.

This clonotype was picked up a small number of times. This chain joins TRBV5-5 and TRBJ2-7; 10 positions agree with TRBD1. The CDR3 totals 13 residues. CDR1 SGHKS and CDR2 YYEKEE come from the germline V gene (reference sequence). V lost 6 bases to trimming and J lost 5 bases; unmatched junction nucleotides: 5. The chain's CDR3 is CASTPTGGNEQYF. CDR3 coding DNA: TGTGCCAGCACACCGACAGGGGGCAACGAGCAGTACTTC.

This chain uses TRBV10-1 with TRBJ2-1, with D tentatively TRBD2 (7 bases). Germline CDR1 WNHNN, CDR2 SYGVQD (reference sequence). CDR3 length equals 14 residues. V was clipped by 6 bases and J by 7 bases, with 16 bases between them. Here the CDR3 DNA reads TGCGCCAGCAGCCCCTGGAAGGGGGGGAATGAGCAGTTCTTC. It specifies CASSPWKGGNEQFF.

This rearrangement joins TRBV20-1 to TRBJ2-7, with 10 bases fitting TRBD1. Germline V CDR1 and CDR2: DFQATT, SNEGSKA (reference sequence). V lost 3 bases and J lost 2; bases outside the gene matches: 10. This CDR3 spans 16 amino acids. CDR3 protein: CSASSLEGTGAYEQYF. The DNA of the CDR3 is TGCAGTGCTAGCTCCCTCGAGGGGACAGGGGCCTACGAGCAGTACTTC.

The chain couples TRBV12-5 to TRBJ2-5, with D possibly matching TRBD2 (6 bases). There are 16 residues in the CDR3. V lost 2 bases, J lost 2 bases, and 15 bases lay in between. Germline V gene lookup returns CDR1 LGHNT and CDR2 FRNRAP. DNA for the CDR3: TGTGCTAGTGGTTTGCGCGAAACTCGGGGGCAAGAGACCCAGTACTTC. Protein product: CASGLRETRGQETQYF.

This clonotype was seen a handful of times. V is TRBV7-9 and J is TRBJ1-2; tentative D call: TRBD1 (6 bases). Germline CDR1 is SEHNR and CDR2 is FQNEAQ (reference sequence). The V end was cut by 2 bases, the J end by 8 bases, with 12 bases between. The CDR3 consists of 13 residues. The CDR3 nucleotides read TGTGCCAGCAGCTTAAACAGGGCATACGGCTACACCTTC. This encodes CASSLNRAYGYTF.

The rearrangement joins TRBV7-8 to TRBJ1-5; 11 bases agree with TRBD1. V trimming: 1 base; J trimming: 1 base; junction bases outside the gene matches: 6. Germline CDR1 SGHVS, CDR2 FQNEAQ. The CDR3 sequence is 18 residues long. The CDR3 DNA follows: TGTGCCAGCAGCTTAGGGTTAGGACAGGGGGCCAGCAATCAGCCCCAGCATTTT. This encodes CASSLGLGQGASNQPQHF.

This clonotype showed up just a few times. The chain uses TRBV29-1 and TRBJ2-2, with 10 bases that match TRBD2. J gave up 4 bases and V 0 bases, and 11 bases lay outside the gene matches. The V gene's germline CDR1 is SQVTM and CDR2 ANQGSEA. The CDR3 has 18 amino acids. In nucleotides, the CDR3 is TGCAGCGTTGAAGATCGGGGAAGCGGGGGGGCGGGCACCGGGGAGCTGTTTTTT. Translating it yields CSVEDRGSGGAGTGELFF.

This clonotype came up a few times. V is TRBV27 and J is TRBJ1-6, with 7 bases fitting TRBD1. The CDR3 spans 14 residues. The V gene end was trimmed by 7 bases and the J gene end by 4 bases; junction bases not matched to a gene: 4. Germline CDR1 is MNHEY and CDR2 is SMNVEV (reference sequence). Written as DNA, the CDR3 is TGTGCCAGCACTTCGGGACAGTATAATTCACCCCTCCACTTT. This sequence encodes CASTSGQYNSPLHF.

This clonotype was recorded at least ten times. The genes are TRBV7-2 and TRBJ2-2; TRBD1 matches 9 bases. The CDR3 covers 17 residues. The germline gives CDR1 SGHTA, CDR2 FQGNSA. Germline trimming cut 2 bases from V and 0 bases from J; bases unmatched to any gene: 4. The CDR3 coding sequence is TGTGCCAGCAGCTTACCCAGACAGGGGGCGAACACCGGGGAGCTGTTTTTT. Its translation: CASSLPRQGANTGELFF.

The chain carries TRBV5-1 and TRBJ2-7, with D perhaps TRBD1 or TRBD2 (6 bases each). CDR1 is SGHRS, CDR2 YFSETQ, per germline. The ends were cut back, 3 bases at V and 7 bases at J, with 14 bases in the middle. This CDR3 spans 13 amino acids. CDR3 loop: CASSWTDAGEQYF. The CDR3 DNA is TGCGCCAGCAGCTGGACAGACGCGGGAGAGCAGTACTTC. The whole variable domain, filled in from reference TRBV5-1 and TRBJ2-7, reads KAGVTQTPRYLIKTRGQQVTLSCSPISGHRSVSWYQQTPGQGLQFLFEYFSETQRNKGNFPGRFSGRQFSNSRSEMNVSTLELGDSALYLCASSWTDAGEQYFGPGTRLTVT.

This clonotype was seen a handful of times. The chain couples TRBV3-1 to TRBJ2-6; the D is unclear. The CDR3 is 17 amino acids. The ends were cut back, 0 bases at V and 2 bases at J, with 11 bases in the middle. Germline V gives CDR1 LGHDT, CDR2 YNNKEL (reference sequence). CDR3 in DNA: TGTGCCAGCAGCCAAGATCCAGGTGGAACTGGGGCCAACGTCCTGACTTTC. The encoded protein is CASSQDPGGTGANVLTF.

In the case of this clonotype: A junction boundary mismatches the germline segment, possibly from a read error. The gene calls are TRBV14 and TRBJ1-4; no clear D. This CDR3 region has 14 residues. From germline, CDR1 is SGHDN and CDR2 FVKESK. The CDR3 nucleotides read TGTGCCAACAGCCCGTTGTTCGGGAGTGAAAAACTGTTTTTT. It yields the protein CANSPLFGSEKLFF.

The chain recombines TRBV19 with TRBJ2-1, with D hard to call. Trimming stripped 1 base from V and 1 base from J, with 8 bases between. The CDR3 sequence is 15 residues long. The germline gives CDR1 LNHDA, CDR2 SQIVND (reference sequence). The CDR3 is CASSIADPSYNEQFF. CDR3 coding DNA: TGTGCCAGTAGTATAGCGGACCCGTCCTACAATGAGCAGTTCTTC.

This chain links TRBV2 with TRBJ1-1; D is unclear. The CDR3 covers 13 residues. V lost 7 bases and J 12 bases, leaving 21 bases between the germline ends. The V gene's germline CDR1 is SNHLY and CDR2 FYNNEI. Here the CDR3 reads CASIVGRELNPFF. For the CDR3, the DNA is TGTGCCAGCATCGTCGGACGGGAACTGAATCCTTTCTTT.

This clonotype turned up a few times. This rearrangement joins TRBV28 to TRBJ1-1; a weak D match, TRBD1 (6 bases). The CDR3 runs to 15 residues. CDR1 is MDHEN and CDR2 is SYDVKM in the germline V gene. With 6 bases removed from V and 0 bases from J, the gap between germline ends came to 14 bases. CDR3 amino acids: CASRPGHIMNTEAFF. The CDR3 bases are TGTGCCAGCAGGCCGGGACACATCATGAACACTGAAGCTTTCTTT.

The rearrangement uses TRBV27 and TRBJ1-6; D is unclear. The CDR3 has 16 amino acids. The V gene lost 2 bases and the J gene lost 2 bases, with 10 bases spanning the gap. Germline lookup yields CDR1 MNHEY and CDR2 SMNVEV (reference sequence). CDR3 region: CASSLTVRAYNSPLHF. In nucleotides, the CDR3 is TGTGCCAGCAGTTTAACGGTGCGCGCCTATAATTCACCCCTCCACTTT.

This rearrangement joins TRBV27 to TRBJ2-2; TRBD2 matches at 14 bases. After removal of 5 bases from V and 3 bases from J, the junction contained 2 bases not matched to a gene. Germline values: CDR1 MNHEY, CDR2 SMNVEV (reference sequence). There are 16 residues in the CDR3. The CDR3 reads CASSEGLAGDTGELFF. In DNA, the CDR3 is TGTGCCAGCAGTGAGGGACTAGCGGGGGACACCGGGGAGCTGTTTTTT.

V is TRBV6-1 and J is TRBJ1-1; maybe TRBD1 (6 bases). The germline gives CDR1 MNHNS, CDR2 SASEGT. The V end lost 5 bases, the J end lost 6 bases, and 16 bases lay between the germline ends. The CDR3 totals 14 residues. The CDR3 loop is CASSSVAGAAEAFF. DNA of the CDR3: TGTGCCAGCAGTTCTGTGGCAGGGGCAGCTGAAGCTTTCTTT.

The chain combines TRBV7-9 with TRBJ2-1; the match to TRBD2 covers 11 bases. Germline values: CDR1 SEHNR, CDR2 FQNEAQ (reference sequence). J was trimmed by 0 bases and V by 5 bases; bases with no gene match: 15. The CDR3 loop spans 20 amino acids. This CDR3 is CASSQDPSSGGNSSYNEQFF. CDR3 sequence (DNA): TGTGCCAGCAGCCAAGATCCATCTAGCGGGGGGAATAGCTCCTACAATGAGCAGTTCTTC.

This chain joins TRBV5-4 and TRBJ2-7, with TRBD1 identical over 8 bases. The CDR3 spans 15 residues. Germline V gene lookup returns CDR1 SGHNT and CDR2 YYREEE (reference sequence). Germline trimming cut 3 bases from V and 2 bases from J; bases unmatched to any gene: 7. The CDR3 loop is CASSYLTGVPYEQYF. CDR3 DNA: TGTGCCAGCAGCTACCTGACAGGGGTACCCTACGAGCAGTACTTC. The full variable domain, its missing parts supplied by reference TRBV5-4 and TRBJ2-7, is ETGVTQSPTHLIKTRGQQVTLRCSSQSGHNTVSWYQQALGQGPQFIFQYYREEENGRGNFPPRFSGLQFPNYSSELNVNALELDDSALYLCASSYLTGVPYEQYFGPGTRLTVT.

This clonotype has more than one count but fewer than ten. The chain couples TRBV27 to TRBJ1-1; D is undetermined. The CDR3 is made up of 16 amino acids. The V and J ends lost 6 bases and 10 bases respectively, with 27 bases between them. From germline, CDR1 is MNHEY and CDR2 SMNVEV (reference sequence). The CDR3 protein is CASSRLSSNPVRGAFF. DNA for the CDR3: TGTGCCAGCAGCCGCTTATCCTCAAATCCAGTGCGGGGAGCTTTCTTT.

This clonotype was found a few times. This chain connects TRBV29-1 to TRBJ2-1, with TRBD2 matching 13 bases. Germline lookup yields CDR1 SQVTM and CDR2 ANQGSEA. The junction had 6 bases not matched to a gene; V was cut back by 7 bases and J by 6 bases. The CDR3 runs 14 residues. The chain's CDR3 is CSAQTSGGANEQFF. The CDR3 region has the DNA TGCAGCGCCCAAACTAGCGGGGGGGCCAATGAGCAGTTCTTC.

In this sample, this clonotype turned up many times. This chain links TRBV12-5 with TRBJ2-5; maybe TRBD1 (6 bases). The V end was cut by 6 bases, the J end by 4 bases, with 21 bases between. Germline CDR1 LGHNT, CDR2 FRNRAP. This CDR3 is built from 16 residues. The CDR3 is CASGAGQGRGRETQYF. The DNA for the CDR3 is TGTGCTAGTGGCGCTGGGCAAGGCAGGGGAAGAGAGACCCAGTACTTC.

The chain employs TRBV5-4 and TRBJ2-7; D is unclear. The CDR3 spans 13 residues. V dropped 4 bases and J dropped 6 bases, with 14 bases sitting between them. Germline CDR1 is SGHNT and CDR2 is YYREEE (reference sequence). The CDR3 region is CASSPQVDAEQYF. The CDR3 nucleotides read TGTGCCAGCAGCCCCCAGGTGGATGCCGAGCAGTACTTC.

This clonotype was observed many times. The V gene is TRBV7-2, the J gene TRBJ2-1; D unclear. Germline CDR1 reads SGHTA; CDR2 reads FQGNSA. The V end lost 5 bases, the J end lost 8 bases, and 13 bases lay between the germline ends. The CDR3 sequence is 13 residues long. The DNA for the CDR3 is TGTGCCAGCAGCGGCTCTAAAGGTTATGAGCAGTTCTTC. Protein: CASSGSKGYEQFF.

In regard to this clonotype: This may stem from a read error, because a much larger clone lies one nucleotide away. The rearrangement uses TRBV12-3 or TRBV12-4 and TRBJ2-2; 7 bases are a match to TRBD2. The CDR3 has 15 residues. Trimming at V came to 7 bases and at J to 0 bases, leaving 5 bases not matched to a gene. The CDR3 bases are TGTGCCAGCACAGGACTAGTGACGAACACCGGGGAGCTGTTTTTT. Its translation is CASTGLVTNTGELFF.

This clonotype was found a few times. The chain combines TRBV5-1 with TRBJ1-6, with D hard to call. The CDR3 covers 13 residues. CDR1 is SGHRS, CDR2 YFSETQ, per germline. The germline V and J ends were trimmed by 1 base and 6 bases, with 5 bases remaining between them. In nucleotides, the CDR3 is TGCGCCAGCAGCTTGACGAGTAATTCACCCCTCCACTTT. Its protein is CASSLTSNSPLHF.

This clonotype was detected many times. This rearrangement joins TRBV7-8 to TRBJ2-1; TRBD2 is a possible D gene (6 bases). V was cut by 3 bases and J by 8 bases, with 20 bases left in between. The CDR3 loop spans 16 amino acids. CDR1 and CDR2 from the germline V gene are SGHVS and FQNEAQ. For the CDR3, the DNA is TGTGCCAGCAGCTTGAATGGGGCGGGGCGCGTCCATGAGCAGTTCTTC. This translates into CASSLNGAGRVHEQFF.